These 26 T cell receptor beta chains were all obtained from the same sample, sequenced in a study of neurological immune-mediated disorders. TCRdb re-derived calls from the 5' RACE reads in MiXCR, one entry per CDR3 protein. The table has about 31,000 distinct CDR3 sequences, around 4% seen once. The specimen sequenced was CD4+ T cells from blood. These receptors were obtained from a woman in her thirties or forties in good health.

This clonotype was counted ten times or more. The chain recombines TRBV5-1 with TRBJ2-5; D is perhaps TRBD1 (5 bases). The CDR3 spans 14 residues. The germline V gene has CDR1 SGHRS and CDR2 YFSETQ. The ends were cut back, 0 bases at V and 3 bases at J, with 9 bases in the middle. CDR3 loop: CASSLDTTEETQYF. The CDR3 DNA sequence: TGCGCCAGCAGCTTGGACACGACAGAAGAGACCCAGTACTTC.

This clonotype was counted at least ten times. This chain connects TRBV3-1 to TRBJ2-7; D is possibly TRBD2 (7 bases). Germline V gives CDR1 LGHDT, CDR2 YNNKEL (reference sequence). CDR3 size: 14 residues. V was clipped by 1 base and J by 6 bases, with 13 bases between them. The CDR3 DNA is TGTGCCAGCAGCCAAGCCAAGGGGGGGGGCGAGCAGTACTTC. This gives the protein CASSQAKGGGEQYF.

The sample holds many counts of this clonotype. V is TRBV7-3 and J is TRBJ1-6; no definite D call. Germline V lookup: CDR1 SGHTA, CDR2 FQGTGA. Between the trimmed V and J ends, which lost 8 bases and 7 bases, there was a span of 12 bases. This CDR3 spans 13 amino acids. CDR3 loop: CASGLTENSPLHF. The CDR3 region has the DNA TGTGCCAGCGGTCTAACCGAAAATTCACCCCTCCACTTT.

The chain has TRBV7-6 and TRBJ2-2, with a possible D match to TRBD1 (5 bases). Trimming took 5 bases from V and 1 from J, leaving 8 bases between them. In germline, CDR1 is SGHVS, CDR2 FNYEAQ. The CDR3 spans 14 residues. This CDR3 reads CASSQGGNTGELFF. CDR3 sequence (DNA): TGTGCCAGCAGCCAGGGTGGGAACACCGGGGAGCTGTTTTTT.

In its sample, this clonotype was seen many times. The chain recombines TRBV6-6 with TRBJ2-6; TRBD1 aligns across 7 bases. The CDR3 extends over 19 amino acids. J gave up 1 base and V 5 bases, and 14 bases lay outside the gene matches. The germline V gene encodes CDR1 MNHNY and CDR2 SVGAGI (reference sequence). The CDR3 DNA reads TGTGCCAGCAGTAAATCCCCGGACAGGACGAAATCTGGGGCCAACGTCCTGACTTTC. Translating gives CASSKSPDRTKSGANVLTF.

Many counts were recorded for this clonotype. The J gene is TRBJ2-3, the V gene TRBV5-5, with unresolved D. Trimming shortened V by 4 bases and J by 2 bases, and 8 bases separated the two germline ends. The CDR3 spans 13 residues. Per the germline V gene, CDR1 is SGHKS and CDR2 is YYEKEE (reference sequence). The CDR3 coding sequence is TGTGCCAGCAGCCCTTCGGCCACAGATACGCAGTATTTT. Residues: CASSPSATDTQYF.

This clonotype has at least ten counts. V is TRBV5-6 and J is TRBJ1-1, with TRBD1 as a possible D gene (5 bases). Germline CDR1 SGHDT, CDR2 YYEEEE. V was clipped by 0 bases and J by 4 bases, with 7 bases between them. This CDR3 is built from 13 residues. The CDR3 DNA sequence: TGTGCCAGCAGCTTGGCAGGGCCCACTGAAGCTTTCTTT. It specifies CASSLAGPTEAFF.

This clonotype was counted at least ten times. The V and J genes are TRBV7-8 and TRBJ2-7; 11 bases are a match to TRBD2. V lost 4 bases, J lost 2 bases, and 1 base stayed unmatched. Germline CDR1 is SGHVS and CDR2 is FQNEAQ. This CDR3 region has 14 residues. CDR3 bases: TGTGCCAGCAGCTCGACTAGCGGGGCCTACGAGCAGTACTTC. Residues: CASSSTSGAYEQYF.

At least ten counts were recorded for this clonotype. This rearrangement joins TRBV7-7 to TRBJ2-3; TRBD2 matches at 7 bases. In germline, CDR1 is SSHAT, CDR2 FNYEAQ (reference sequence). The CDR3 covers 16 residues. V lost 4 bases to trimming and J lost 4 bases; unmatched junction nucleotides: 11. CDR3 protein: CASSSGAGVMADTQYF. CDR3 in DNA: TGTGCCAGCAGCTCAGGCGCGGGAGTAATGGCAGATACGCAGTATTTT.

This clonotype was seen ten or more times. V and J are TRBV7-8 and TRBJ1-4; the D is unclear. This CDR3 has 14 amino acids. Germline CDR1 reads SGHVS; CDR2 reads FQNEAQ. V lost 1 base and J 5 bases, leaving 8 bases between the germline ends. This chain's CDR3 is CASSLGALNEKLFF. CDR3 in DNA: TGTGCCAGCAGCTTAGGGGCCCTAAATGAAAAACTGTTTTTT.

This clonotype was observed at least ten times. CDR3 DNA sequence: TGCGCCAGCTCAGAGGGGCAGACAGGGACAGATACGCAGTATTTT. Protein product: CASSEGQTGTDTQYF. The chain links TRBV5-1 to TRBJ2-3, with 7 bases that match TRBD1. Germline V gene lookup returns CDR1 SGHRS and CDR2 YFSETQ. Losses at the gene ends were 7 bases for V and 3 bases for J; bases not matched to a gene: 11. The CDR3 is 15 residues long.

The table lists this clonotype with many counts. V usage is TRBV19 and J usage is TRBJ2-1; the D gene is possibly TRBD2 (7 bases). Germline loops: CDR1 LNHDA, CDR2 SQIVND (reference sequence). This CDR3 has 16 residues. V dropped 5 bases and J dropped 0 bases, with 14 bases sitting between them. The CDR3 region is CASSGGAANSYNEQFF. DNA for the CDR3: TGTGCCAGTAGTGGGGGGGCAGCCAACTCCTACAATGAGCAGTTCTTC.

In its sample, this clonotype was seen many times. In DNA, the CDR3 is TGCGCCAGCAGCTTGCAGCCGGGACAGGGTATCGGAAAACTGTTTTTT. As protein: CASSLQPGQGIGKLFF. The rearrangement joins TRBV5-1 to TRBJ1-4, with TRBD1 identical over 9 bases. The ends lost 1 base at V and 10 bases at J; junction bases unmatched: 11. CDR3 length equals 16 residues. In germline, CDR1 is SGHRS, CDR2 YFSETQ.

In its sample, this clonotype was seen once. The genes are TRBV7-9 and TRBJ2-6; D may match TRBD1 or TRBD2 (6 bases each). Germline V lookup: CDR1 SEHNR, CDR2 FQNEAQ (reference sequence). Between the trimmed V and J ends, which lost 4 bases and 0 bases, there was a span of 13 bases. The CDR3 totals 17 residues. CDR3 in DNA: TGTGCCAGCAGCTCCAGGGGACTCAGCTCTGGGGCCAACGTCCTGACTTTC. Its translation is CASSSRGLSSGANVLTF.

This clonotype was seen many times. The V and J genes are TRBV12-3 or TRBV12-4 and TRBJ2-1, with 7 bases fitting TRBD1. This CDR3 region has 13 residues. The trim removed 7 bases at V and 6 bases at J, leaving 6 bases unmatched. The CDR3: CASTDRAGNEQFF. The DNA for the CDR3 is TGTGCCAGCACCGACAGGGCCGGCAATGAGCAGTTCTTC.

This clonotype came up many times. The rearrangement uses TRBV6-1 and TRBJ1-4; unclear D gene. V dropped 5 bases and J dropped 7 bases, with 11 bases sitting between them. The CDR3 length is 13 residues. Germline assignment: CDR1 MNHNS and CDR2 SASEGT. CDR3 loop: CASSLRGSEKLFF. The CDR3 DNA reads TGTGCCAGCAGTCTCCGAGGTAGTGAAAAACTGTTTTTT.

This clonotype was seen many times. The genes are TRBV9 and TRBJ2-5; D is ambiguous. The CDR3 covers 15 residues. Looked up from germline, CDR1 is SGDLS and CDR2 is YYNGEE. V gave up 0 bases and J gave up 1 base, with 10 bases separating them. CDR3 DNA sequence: TGTGCCAGCAGCGTAGGAACTATCGGCCAAGAGACCCAGTACTTC. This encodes CASSVGTIGQETQYF.

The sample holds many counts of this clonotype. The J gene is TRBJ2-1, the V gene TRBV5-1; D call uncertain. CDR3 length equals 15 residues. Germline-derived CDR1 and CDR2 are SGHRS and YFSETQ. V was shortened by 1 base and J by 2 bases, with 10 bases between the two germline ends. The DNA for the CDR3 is TGCGCCAGCAGCTTGACTCAGGCGGCCTACAATGAGCAGTTCTTC. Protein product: CASSLTQAAYNEQFF.

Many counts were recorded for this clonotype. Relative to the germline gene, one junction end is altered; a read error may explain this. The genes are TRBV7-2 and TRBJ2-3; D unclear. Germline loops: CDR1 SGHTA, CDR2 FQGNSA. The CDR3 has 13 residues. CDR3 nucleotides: TGTGCCAGCAGATTAGGAGTTCTAGATACGCAGTATTTT. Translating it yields CASRLGVLDTQYF.

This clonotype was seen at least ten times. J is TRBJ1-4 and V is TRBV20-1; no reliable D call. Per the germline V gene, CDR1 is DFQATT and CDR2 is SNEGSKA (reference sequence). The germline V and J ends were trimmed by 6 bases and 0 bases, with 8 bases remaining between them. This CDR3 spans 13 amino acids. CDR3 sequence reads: CSALLTTNEKLFF. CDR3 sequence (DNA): TGCAGTGCCCTCCTTACAACTAATGAAAAACTGTTTTTT.

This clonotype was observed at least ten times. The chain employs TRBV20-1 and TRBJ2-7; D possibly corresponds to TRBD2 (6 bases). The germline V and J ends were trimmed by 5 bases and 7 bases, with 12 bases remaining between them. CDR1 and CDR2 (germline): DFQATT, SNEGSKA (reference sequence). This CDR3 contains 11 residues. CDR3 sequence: CSASDGGEQYF. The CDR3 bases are TGCAGTGCTTCTGACGGGGGAGAGCAGTACTTC.

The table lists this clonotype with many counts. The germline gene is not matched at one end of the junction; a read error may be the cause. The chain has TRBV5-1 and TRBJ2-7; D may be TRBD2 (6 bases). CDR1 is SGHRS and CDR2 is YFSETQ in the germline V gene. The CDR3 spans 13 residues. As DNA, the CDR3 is TGCGCCAGCAGGCGGGACGACTATTACGCGCAGTACTTC. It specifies CASRRDDYYAQYF. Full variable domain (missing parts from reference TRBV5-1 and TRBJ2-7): KAGVTQTPRYLIKTRGQQVTLSCSPISGHRSVSWYQQTPGQGLQFLFEYFSETQRNKGNFPGRFSGRQFSNSRSEMNVSTLELGDSALYLCASRRDDYYAQYFGPGTRLTVT.

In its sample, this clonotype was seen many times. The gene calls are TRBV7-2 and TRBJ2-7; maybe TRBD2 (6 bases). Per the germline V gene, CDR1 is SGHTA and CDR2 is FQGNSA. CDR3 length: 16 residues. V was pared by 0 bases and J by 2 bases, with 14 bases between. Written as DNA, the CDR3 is TGTGCCAGCAGCTTAGCGGGGCTAGCGACCCCCTACGAGCAGTACTTC. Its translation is CASSLAGLATPYEQYF.

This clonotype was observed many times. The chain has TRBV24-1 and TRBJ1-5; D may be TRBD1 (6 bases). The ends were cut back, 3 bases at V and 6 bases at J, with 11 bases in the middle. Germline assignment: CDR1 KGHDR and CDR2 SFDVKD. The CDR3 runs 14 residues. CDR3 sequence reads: CATSDPGAGQPQHF. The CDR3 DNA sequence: TGTGCCACCAGTGATCCAGGGGCGGGTCAGCCCCAGCATTTT.

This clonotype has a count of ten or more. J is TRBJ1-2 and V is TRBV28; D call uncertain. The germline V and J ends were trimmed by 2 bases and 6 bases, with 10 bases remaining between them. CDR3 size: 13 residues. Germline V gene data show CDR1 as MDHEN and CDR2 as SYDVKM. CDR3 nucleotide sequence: TGTGCCAGCAGTTTAGGAGGAGGGAATGGCTACACCTTC. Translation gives CASSLGGGNGYTF.

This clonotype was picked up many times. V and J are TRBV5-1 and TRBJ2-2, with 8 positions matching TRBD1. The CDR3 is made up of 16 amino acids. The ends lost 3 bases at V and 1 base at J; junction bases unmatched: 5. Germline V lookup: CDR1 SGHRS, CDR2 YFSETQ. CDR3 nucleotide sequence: TGCGCCAGCAGCTCAAACGGACAGGGGAACACCGGGGAGCTGTTTTTT. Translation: CASSSNGQGNTGELFF.